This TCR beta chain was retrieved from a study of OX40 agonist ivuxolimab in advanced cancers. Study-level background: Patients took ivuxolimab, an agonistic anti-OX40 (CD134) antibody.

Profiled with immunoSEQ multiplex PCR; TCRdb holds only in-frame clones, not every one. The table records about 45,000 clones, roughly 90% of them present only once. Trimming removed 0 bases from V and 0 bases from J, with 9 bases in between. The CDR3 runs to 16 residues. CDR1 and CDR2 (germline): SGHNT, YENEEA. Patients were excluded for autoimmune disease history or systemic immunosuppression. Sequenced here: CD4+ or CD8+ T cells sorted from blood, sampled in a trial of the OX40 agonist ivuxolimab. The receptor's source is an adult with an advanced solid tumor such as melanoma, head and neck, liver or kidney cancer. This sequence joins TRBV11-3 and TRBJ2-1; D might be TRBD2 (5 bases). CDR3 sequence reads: CASSLDLGSSYNEQFF. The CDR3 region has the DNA TGTGCCAGCAGCTTAGATTTGGGGAGCTCCTACAATGAGCAGTTCTTC.